This entry lists 30 T cell receptor beta chains sequenced from one sample in a study of Ad26.COV2.S vaccination and SARS-CoV-2 variants. The assay was immunoSEQ multiplex PCR, and TCRdb's table has in-frame clones only and misses some. This table holds about 480,000 clones, around 90% found once. Documented treatment: roughly 20 received Ad26.COV2.S at low or high dose, single or two shots; about 5 received placebo; per-sample allocation not given. After the first vaccine or placebo injection, samples were drawn on day 63. Sequences were derived from peripheral blood, sampled in a trial of Ad26.COV2.S vaccine versus placebo. These receptors were taken from a person between 18 and 65 years old who received the Ad26.COV2.S COVID-19 vaccine or a placebo.

The chain is built from TRBV11-2 and TRBJ2-4; no clear D. CDR3 length equals 15 residues. V lost 1 base, J lost 3 bases, and 10 bases lay in between. Germline V CDR1 and CDR2: SGHAT, FQNNGV. The CDR3 is CASSLGVFVKNIQYF. The CDR3 DNA reads TGTGCCAGCAGCTTAGGGGTATTTGTCAAAAACATTCAGTACTTC.

This chain links TRBV25-1 with TRBJ1-1; D gene uncertain. From germline, CDR1 is MGHDK and CDR2 SYGVNS. The V end lost 6 bases, the J end lost 6 bases, and 8 bases lay between the germline ends. This CDR3 spans 11 amino acids. The CDR3 is CASRERAEAFF. The CDR3 DNA is TGTGCCAGCAGGGAGAGAGCTGAAGCTTTCTTT.

The gene calls are TRBV19 and TRBJ1-1; tentatively, D is TRBD1 (6 bases). V lost 9 bases, J lost 7 bases, and 9 bases lay in between. CDR3 length: 10 amino acids. CDR1 is LNHDA and CDR2 is SQIVND in the germline V gene (reference sequence). The CDR3 coding sequence is TGTGCCAGAAAGGACAGTGAAGCTTTCTTT. This sequence encodes CARKDSEAFF.

The chain has TRBV7-2 and TRBJ2-7, with D possibly being TRBD1 (6 bases). This CDR3 spans 15 amino acids. Trimming shortened V by 1 base and J by 5 bases, and 15 bases separated the two germline ends. Germline loops: CDR1 SGHTA, CDR2 FQGNSA. In DNA form, the CDR3 reads TGTGCCAGCAGCTTAGTACCTCAGGGGAAACACGAGCAGTACTTC. Its translation: CASSLVPQGKHEQYF.

As concerns this clone: Other nucleotide sequences from this sample produce the same CDR3. The rearrangement links TRBV5-1 to TRBJ2-2; perhaps TRBD1 as D (6 bases). V lost 8 bases, J lost 4 bases, and 18 bases lay in between. The germline gives CDR1 SGHRS, CDR2 YFSETQ. The CDR3 spans 15 residues. CDR3 amino acids: CASRGTSGPTGELFF. The CDR3 bases are TGCGCCAGTAGGGGGACAAGTGGCCCCACCGGGGAGCTGTTTTTT.

This chain links TRBV27 with TRBJ1-5; D is perhaps TRBD1 (5 bases). Germline assignment: CDR1 MNHEY and CDR2 SMNVEV (reference sequence). Between the trimmed V and J ends, which lost 3 bases and 3 bases, there was a span of 21 bases. The CDR3 consists of 18 residues. The CDR3 loop is CASSFAGGSRGLNQPQHF. DNA of the CDR3: TGTGCCAGCAGTTTTGCGGGGGGGTCAAGGGGCCTCAATCAGCCCCAGCATTTT.

The V call is TRBV9, the J call TRBJ2-1, with D tentatively TRBD2 (5 bases). Per germline, CDR1 SGDLS and CDR2 YYNGEE. The CDR3 contains 16 residues. V shed 0 bases and J shed 0 bases, with 10 bases lying between them. This chain's CDR3 is CASSVGVGGSYNEQFF. The CDR3 nucleotides read TGTGCCAGCAGCGTAGGGGTCGGAGGCTCCTACAATGAGCAGTTCTTC.

This chain uses TRBV28 with TRBJ1-2; no firm D call. V lost 5 bases and J lost 2, with 12 bases in between. Germline lookup yields CDR1 MDHEN and CDR2 SYDVKM. This CDR3 has 14 residues. The DNA for the CDR3 is TGTGCCAGCAGTGCGTCCGGGTCGAACTATGGCTACACCTTC. This sequence encodes CASSASGSNYGYTF.

This clone appeared once. This chain uses TRBV5-4 with TRBJ2-5; D is perhaps TRBD2 (7 bases). Trimming cost V 4 bases and J 6 bases, with 16 bases left between them. The CDR3 has 14 amino acids. Germline V CDR1 and CDR2: SGHNT, YYREEE (reference sequence). CDR3 nucleotides: TGTGCCAGCAGCGCCTCGGGGGGCGTGAAGACCCAGTACTTC. This translates into CASSASGGVKTQYF.

This clone was seen only once. The V gene is TRBV5-6, the J gene TRBJ1-2; the D gene is possibly TRBD1 (5 bases). V was trimmed by 0 bases and J by 6 bases, leaving 18 bases between them. CDR3 size: 16 residues. Germline-derived CDR1 and CDR2 are SGHDT and YYEEEE. The DNA of the CDR3 is TGTGCCAGCAGCTTGGGGCCACGGGCCACGGGGGATGGCTACACCTTC. Its translation is CASSLGPRATGDGYTF.

This chain links TRBV20-1 with TRBJ2-1, with D perhaps TRBD1 (5 bases). The CDR3 sequence is 14 residues long. V lost 3 bases and J lost 7, with 16 bases in between. Germline CDR1 is DFQATT and CDR2 is SNEGSKA (reference sequence). In nucleotides, the CDR3 is TGCAGTGCTAGTCGCAGGGTTGATTTGAATGAGCAGTTCTTC. Protein product: CSASRRVDLNEQFF.

The sample holds one count of this clone. V is TRBV28 and J is TRBJ2-1; a possible D gene is TRBD2 (6 bases). Trimming left V 8 bases short and J 6 bases short, with 20 bases between. Looked up from germline, CDR1 is MDHEN and CDR2 is SYDVKM. The CDR3 has 15 residues. The CDR3 region is CASQISLGSRNEQFF. CDR3 DNA sequence: TGTGCCAGCCAAATATCTCTCGGGAGTCGCAATGAGCAGTTCTTC.

This chain's CDR3 is CASSGQARTGEKLFF. The CDR3 DNA sequence: TGTGCCAGCAGTGGGCAAGCTCGGACGGGCGAAAAACTGTTTTTT. The chain uses TRBV6-2 or TRBV6-3 and TRBJ1-4; D is ambiguous. The V gene lost 5 bases and the J gene lost 8 bases, with 18 bases spanning the gap. Germline CDR1 and CDR2: MNHEY and SVGEGT. The CDR3 totals 15 residues.

The chain combines TRBV27 with TRBJ1-2; D unclear. Trimming stripped 6 bases from V and 3 bases from J, with 8 bases between. Germline CDR1 and CDR2: MNHEY and SMNVEV (reference sequence). The CDR3 contains 12 residues. In nucleotides, the CDR3 is TGTGCCAGCAGAGGACGGGACTATGGCTACACCTTC. Its translation: CASRGRDYGYTF.

The V and J genes are TRBV19 and TRBJ1-6, with TRBD1 as a possible D gene (6 bases). Trimming took 6 bases from V and 9 from J, leaving 18 bases between them. CDR1 LNHDA and CDR2 SQIVND come from the germline V gene (reference sequence). The length of the CDR3 is 15 residues. The CDR3, as DNA: TGTGCCAGTAGGCAGGACAGTGCCCTGGGTTCACCCCTCCACTTT. This codes for CASRQDSALGSPLHF.

The V and J genes are TRBV7-2 and TRBJ1-5; no clear D gene. CDR1 SGHTA and CDR2 FQGNSA come from the germline V gene. Between the trimmed V and J ends, which lost 5 bases and 0 bases, there was a span of 8 bases. The CDR3 contains 14 residues. DNA of the CDR3: TGTGCCAGCAGCATGGATCTTAGCAATCAGCCCCAGCATTTT. It translates to CASSMDLSNQPQHF.

The chain combines TRBV27 with TRBJ2-3; TRBD1 matches at 8 bases. The CDR3 contains 19 residues. J gave up 2 bases and V 2 bases, and 15 bases lay outside the gene matches. Germline values: CDR1 MNHEY, CDR2 SMNVEV (reference sequence). Written as DNA, the CDR3 is TGTGCCAGCAGTTTACGTTTCCGCCCTTCAGGGGGCTTCACAGATACGCAGTATTTT. This translates into CASSLRFRPSGGFTDTQYF.

The count of this clone is one. The chain joins TRBV3-1 (or the pseudogene TRBV3-2) to TRBJ2-5, with 7 nucleotides matching TRBD2. J gave up 4 bases and V 1 base, and 12 bases lay outside the gene matches. The CDR3 covers 17 residues. Germline V gene lookup returns CDR1 LGHDT and CDR2 YNNKEL (reference sequence). CDR3 in amino acids: CASSQGVGRNLGETQYF. The DNA of the CDR3 is TGTGCCAGCAGCCAAGGGGTCGGGAGGAACCTGGGAGAGACCCAGTACTTC.

The chain uses TRBV6-5 and TRBJ2-2; unclear D gene. V shed 4 bases and J shed 3 bases, with 6 bases lying between them. From germline, CDR1 is MNHEY and CDR2 SVGAGI. The CDR3 loop spans 13 amino acids. The CDR3 is CASSLTHTGELFF. In DNA form, the CDR3 reads TGTGCCAGCAGTTTGACCCACACCGGGGAGCTGTTTTTT.

V and J are TRBV30 and TRBJ2-7, with unresolved D. Germline V gives CDR1 GTSNPN, CDR2 SVGIG (reference sequence). The CDR3 covers 11 residues. V lost 0 bases and J 5 bases, leaving 5 bases between the germline ends. The CDR3 sequence is CAWSVSNEQYF. Written as DNA, the CDR3 is TGTGCCTGGAGTGTAAGTAACGAGCAGTACTTC.

The chain combines TRBV29-1 with TRBJ1-2; 12 positions match TRBD1. This CDR3 spans 13 amino acids. CDR1 and CDR2 from the germline V gene are SQVTM and ANQGSEA. The J segment lost 4 bases and the V segment lost 6 bases, leaving 3 bases of the junction unmatched. The CDR3 coding sequence is TGCAGCGTGGGGGACAGGGGGCTCTATGGCTACACCTTC. It specifies CSVGDRGLYGYTF.

The chain carries TRBV6-2 or TRBV6-3 and TRBJ2-5; a weak D match, TRBD2 (7 bases). CDR3 length: 16 amino acids. Germline CDR1 and CDR2: MNHEY and SVGEGT. With 5 bases removed from V and 7 bases from J, the gap between germline ends came to 23 bases. The CDR3 spells CASSTHEGGFTGTQYF. In nucleotides, the CDR3 is TGTGCCAGCAGTACCCATGAGGGGGGGTTCACTGGGACCCAGTACTTC.

The chain uses TRBV28 and TRBJ1-6; no definite D call. There are 15 residues in the CDR3. Per germline, CDR1 MDHEN and CDR2 SYDVKM. Trimming stripped 2 bases from V and 8 bases from J, with 13 bases between. The CDR3 loop is CASSLRTGEYSPLHF. The CDR3 DNA reads TGTGCCAGCAGTTTAAGAACTGGGGAATATTCACCCCTCCACTTT.

The V call is TRBV14, the J call TRBJ2-2, with 9 bases that match TRBD1. Unmatched junction bases numbered 7, after V lost 4 bases and J lost 4 bases. The length of the CDR3 is 16 residues. The germline V gene encodes CDR1 SGHDN and CDR2 FVKESK. CDR3 sequence reads: CASSRSGTGLTGELFF. The CDR3 DNA reads TGTGCCAGCAGCCGTTCCGGGACAGGGCTCACCGGGGAGCTGTTTTTT.

V is TRBV28 and J is TRBJ2-5; D not certain. The V and J ends lost 5 bases and 1 base respectively, with 11 bases between them. Germline CDR1 and CDR2: MDHEN and SYDVKM. The length of the CDR3 is 14 residues. The CDR3 nucleotides read TGTGCCAGCAGTCTCGACGGAATCCAAGAGACCCAGTACTTC. Translated: CASSLDGIQETQYF.

This clone was seen a single time. The rearrangement links TRBV5-1 to TRBJ2-1, with 11 bases fitting TRBD2. J was trimmed by 0 bases and V by 3 bases; bases with no gene match: 2. CDR3 length equals 16 residues. Germline CDR1 reads SGHRS; CDR2 reads YFSETQ. CDR3 coding DNA: TGCGCCAGCAGCTGGGGACTAGCGGACTCCTACAATGAGCAGTTCTTC. Its translation is CASSWGLADSYNEQFF.

The chain uses TRBV2 and TRBJ1-1; D is perhaps TRBD1 (5 bases). V was shortened by 10 bases and J by 4 bases, with 22 bases between the two germline ends. Germline CDR1 is SNHLY and CDR2 is FYNNEI. This CDR3 comprises 15 residues. The CDR3 region has the DNA TGTGCCACCCACAAAGGGTACCGGGACGGCACTGAAGCTTTCTTT. Amino acids: CATHKGYRDGTEAFF.

The J gene is TRBJ1-2, the V gene TRBV30; D possibly corresponds to TRBD1 (6 bases). The CDR3 sequence is 14 residues long. With 2 bases removed from V and 0 bases from J, the gap between germline ends came to 10 bases. Germline values: CDR1 GTSNPN, CDR2 SVGIG (reference sequence). The CDR3 loop is CAWSRGKANYGYTF. The CDR3 region has the DNA TGTGCCTGGAGTAGGGGGAAAGCTAACTATGGCTACACCTTC.

The chain combines TRBV11-1 with TRBJ2-3; D not resolved. Germline CDR1 is SGHAT and CDR2 is FQDESV (reference sequence). The ends were cut back, 1 base at V and 4 bases at J, with 9 bases in the middle. This CDR3 has 14 residues. The CDR3, as DNA: TGTGCCAGCAGCTTAGATCGCGGTTCAGATACGCAGTATTTT. It yields the protein CASSLDRGSDTQYF.

V is TRBV28 and J is TRBJ2-6; D gene ambiguous. The CDR3 length is 18 residues. V lost 4 bases and J lost 0, with 16 bases in between. Germline loops: CDR1 MDHEN, CDR2 SYDVKM. This CDR3 reads CASSSPGTINSGANVLTF. In DNA form, the CDR3 reads TGTGCCAGCAGTTCTCCTGGAACCATTAACTCTGGGGCCAACGTCCTGACTTTC. Full variable domain (remainder filled in from reference TRBV28 and TRBJ2-6): DVKVTQSSRYLVKRTGEKVFLECVQDMDHENMFWYRQDPGLGLRLIYFSYDVKMKEKGDIPEGYSVSREKKERFSLILESASTNQTSMYLCASSSPGTINSGANVLTFGAGSRLTVL.